Here is one TCR beta chain with its context. This specimen comes from a study of T cell changes during pregnancy in multiple sclerosis. CDR1 SGHRS and CDR2 YFSETQ come from the germline V gene. The germline V and J ends were trimmed by 4 bases and 1 base, with 15 bases remaining between them. The CDR3 extends over 17 amino acids. Generated by immunoSEQ multiplex PCR, the TCRdb table keeps only in-frame clones and is missing some. The data show approximately 44,000 clones, 90% seen once. J is TRBJ2-6 and V is TRBV5-1; tentative D call: TRBD2 (5 bases). The sequence derives from a female donor with multiple sclerosis, enrolled in a pregnancy study. The sequencing here drew on CD4+ T cells from peripheral blood mononuclear cells, taken before pregnancy. CDR3 amino acids: CASSMTPSLSGANVLTF. For the CDR3, the DNA is TGCGCCAGCAGCATGACACCTAGCTTGTCTGGGGCCAACGTCCTGACTTTC.